The rows below give T cell receptor beta chains drawn from one sample of a study of T cells after posttransplantation cyclophosphamide. TCRdb keeps only in-frame clones here, not all; method: immunoSEQ multiplex PCR. The sample records fewer than 25,000 clones, approximately 88% being singletons. This specimen consisted of PBMCs, obtained after an allogeneic stem cell transplant with a calcineurin inhibitor and methotrexate. These receptors all stem from a female patient aged 50-59 years who received an allogeneic stem cell transplant from an unrelated donor, was CMV-positive, and had chronic GVHD only. These T cells may partly come from the graft donor. Both conserved end residues are part of each CDR3. Fields, in order: clone size, V gene, D gene, J gene, CDR3 protein. A D gene is named only where the DNA matches it firmly. A clone size is listed for some rows: how often the clone was seen (once, few, many), or a class if it is expanded.

>once|TRBV5-4|TRBD2|TRBJ2-3
CASSLLAGDTQYF
>-|TRBV27|TRBD1|TRBJ2-7
CASSRQGELGEQYF
>-|TRBV7-2|-|TRBJ2-1
CASTDFFFREAYNEQFF
>-|TRBV27|TRBD2|TRBJ2-7
CASSLDGLAGAYEQYF
>-|TRBV28|-|TRBJ2-7
CAASPLTMTFTYEQYF
>once|TRBV6-5|-|TRBJ1-2
CASRRGQKINYGYTF
>once|TRBV12-5|-|TRBJ1-1
CAASGDRNTEAFF
>-|TRBV19|-|TRBJ1-1
CASSGAWGRYTEASF
>once|TRBV19|TRBD2|TRBJ2-1
CASSTRTSGTYNEQFF
>once|TRBV11-2|-|TRBJ1-2
CASSLDLARNGYTF
>-|TRBV5-4|-|TRBJ1-2
CASSLGQNYGYTF
>-|TRBV4-2|-|TRBJ1-2
CASSQEGGGAYYGYTF
>-|TRBV19|TRBD1|TRBJ1-2
CASSPGGRVYGYTF
>-|TRBV4-1|-|TRBJ1-1
CASSFRVQGSTEAFF
>-|TRBV6-6|-|TRBJ1-5
CASSLGQNNQPQHF
>-|TRBV19|TRBD2|TRBJ2-3
CASSLLAAGPDTQYF
>-|TRBV28|TRBD2|-
CASSLLGTILEPPSFHEQYF
>-|TRBV5-1|-|TRBJ2-6
CASSFRQGGTPGANVLTF
>-|TRBV19|-|TRBJ2-1
CASGRQTRASGEQFF
>-|TRBV23-1|-|TRBJ1-2
CASSHTHRTLYGYTF
>-|TRBV30|-|TRBJ2-1
CAWSLANEQFF
>-|TRBV18|TRBD2|TRBJ2-4
CASSPQRTGTSGIAKNIQYF
>-|TRBV5-1|-|TRBJ2-3
CASSLSQGDTQYF
>few|TRBV10-3|-|TRBJ2-4
CAISESGGGNIQYF
>-|TRBV18|-|TRBJ2-1
CASSPPRVSFYNEQFF
>-|TRBV28|TRBD1|TRBJ1-1
CASRRQYRGLFAFF
>-|TRBV6-1|TRBD2|TRBJ2-7
CASSLGRALEQYF
>few|TRBV18|TRBD1|TRBJ1-4
CASSLGTGENEKLFF
>-|TRBV28|TRBD2|TRBJ2-1
CASTLSGDEQFF
>-|TRBV5-1|-|TRBJ1-3
CASSLARTPRPGNTIYF
>-|TRBV7-8|-|TRBJ1-1
CASSLRDTEAFF
>-|TRBV6-5|-|TRBJ1-2
CASRTVLVGYTF
>-|TRBV5-1|TRBD1|TRBJ2-2
CASSLAGGAELFF
>-|TRBV5-4|TRBD2|TRBJ2-3
CASSRFGGSTDTQYF
>-|TRBV30|-|TRBJ2-7
CAWSQNDYEQYF
>-|TRBV9|TRBD2|TRBJ2-5
CASSARTSGRTETQYF
>-|TRBV14|TRBD2|TRBJ2-2
CASSQRLAWWTGELFF
>-|TRBV9|-|TRBJ2-2
CASSVVDFVGSPNTGELFF
>-|TRBV11-2|-|TRBJ2-7
CASSTREWSYEQYF
>-|TRBV10-3|TRBD1|TRBJ2-2
CAISGTGDTGELFF
>-|TRBV28|-|TRBJ2-1
CASSGVGNEQFF
>-|TRBV6-5|-|TRBJ2-7
CASSRHRDSYEQYF
>few|TRBV2|TRBD1|TRBJ1-2
CASSERTGRSYGYTF
>-|TRBV5-6|TRBD2|TRBJ2-7
CASSLLAGYEQYF
>-|TRBV9|-|TRBJ1-1
CASSTPGGGGTEAFF
>-|TRBV6-6|-|TRBJ2-5
CASSYRETQYF
>once|TRBV7-6|TRBD1|TRBJ2-7
CASSTLTGEVSYEQYF
>once|TRBV28|TRBD2|TRBJ2-3
CASSLSSGADTQYF
>-|TRBV5-4|-|TRBJ2-5
CASSLVGGETQYF
>-|TRBV5-4|TRBD2|TRBJ2-3
CASSLPGLAESDTQYF
>once|TRBV7-9|TRBD1|TRBJ2-7
CASSLGQGSGYEQYF
>-|TRBV6-6|-|TRBJ1-4
CASSYPGLQNEKLFF
>-|TRBV2|TRBD2|TRBJ2-7
CASSDRERGPNSYEQYF